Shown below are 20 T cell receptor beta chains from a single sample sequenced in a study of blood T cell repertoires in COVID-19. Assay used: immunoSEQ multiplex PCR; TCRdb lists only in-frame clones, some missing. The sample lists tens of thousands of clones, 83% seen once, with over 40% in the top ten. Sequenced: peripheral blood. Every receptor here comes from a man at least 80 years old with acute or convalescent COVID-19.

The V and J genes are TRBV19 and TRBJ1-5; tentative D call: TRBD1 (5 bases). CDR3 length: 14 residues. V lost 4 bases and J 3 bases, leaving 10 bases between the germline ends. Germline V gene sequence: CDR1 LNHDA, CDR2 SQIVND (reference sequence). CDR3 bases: TGTGCCAGTAGTAACGGACACTACAATCAGCCCCAGCATTTT. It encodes CASSNGHYNQPQHF.

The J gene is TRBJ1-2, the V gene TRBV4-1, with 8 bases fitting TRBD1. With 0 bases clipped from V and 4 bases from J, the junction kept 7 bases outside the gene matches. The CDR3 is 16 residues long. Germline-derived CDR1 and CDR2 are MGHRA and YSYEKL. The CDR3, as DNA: TGCGCCAGCAGCCAAGAGTCTGGACAGGGCCTCTATGGCTACACCTTC. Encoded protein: CASSQESGQGLYGYTF.

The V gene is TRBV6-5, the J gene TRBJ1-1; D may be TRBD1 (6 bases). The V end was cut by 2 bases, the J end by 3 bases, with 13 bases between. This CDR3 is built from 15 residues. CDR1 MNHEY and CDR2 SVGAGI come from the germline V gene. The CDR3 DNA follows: TGTGCCAGCAGTTACAGGGGGTGGAGTGACACTGAAGCTTTCTTT. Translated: CASSYRGWSDTEAFF.

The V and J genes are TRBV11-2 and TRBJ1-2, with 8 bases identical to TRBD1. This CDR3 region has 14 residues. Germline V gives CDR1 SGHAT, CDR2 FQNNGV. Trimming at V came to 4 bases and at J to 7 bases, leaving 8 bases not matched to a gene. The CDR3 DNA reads TGTGCCAGCAGCTCCCAGGGGGCGGTTAGTGGCTACACCTTC. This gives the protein CASSSQGAVSGYTF. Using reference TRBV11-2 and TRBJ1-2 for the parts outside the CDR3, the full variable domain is EAGVAQSPRYKIIEKRQSVAFWCNPISGHATLYWYQQILGQGPKLLIQFQNNGVVDDSQLPKDRFSAERLKGVDSTLKIQPAKLEDSAVYLCASSSQGAVSGYTFGSGTRLTVV.

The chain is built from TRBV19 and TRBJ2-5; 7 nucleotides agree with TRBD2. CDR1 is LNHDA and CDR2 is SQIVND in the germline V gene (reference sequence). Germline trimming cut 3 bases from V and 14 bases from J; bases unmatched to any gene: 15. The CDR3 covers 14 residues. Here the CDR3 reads CASSIGSDMGGPYF. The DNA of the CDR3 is TGTGCCAGTAGTATTGGCTCGGATATGGGAGGGCCCTACTTC.

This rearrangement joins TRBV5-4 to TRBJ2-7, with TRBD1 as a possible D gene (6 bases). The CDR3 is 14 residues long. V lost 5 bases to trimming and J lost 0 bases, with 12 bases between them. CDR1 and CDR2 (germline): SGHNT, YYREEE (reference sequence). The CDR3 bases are TGTGCCAGCAGTTTCCAGGGGAGCTCCTACGAGCAGTACTTC. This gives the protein CASSFQGSSYEQYF.

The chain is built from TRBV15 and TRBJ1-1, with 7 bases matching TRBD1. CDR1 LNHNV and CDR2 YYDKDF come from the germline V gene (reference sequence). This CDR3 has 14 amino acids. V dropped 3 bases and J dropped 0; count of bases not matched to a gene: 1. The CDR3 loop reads CATSRGTVNTEAFF. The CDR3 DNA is TGTGCCACCAGCAGGGGGACAGTGAACACTGAAGCTTTCTTT. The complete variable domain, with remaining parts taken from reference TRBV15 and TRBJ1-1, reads DAMVIQNPRYQVTQFGKPVTLSCSQTLNHNVMYWYQQKSSQAPKLLFHYYDKDFNNEADTPDNFQSRRPNTSFCFLDIRSPGLGDTAMYLCATSRGTVNTEAFFGQGTRLTVV.

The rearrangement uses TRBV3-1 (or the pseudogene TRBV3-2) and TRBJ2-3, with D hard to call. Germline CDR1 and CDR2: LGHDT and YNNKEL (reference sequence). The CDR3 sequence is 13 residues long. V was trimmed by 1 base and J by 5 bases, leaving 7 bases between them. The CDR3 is CASSQGPLDTQYF. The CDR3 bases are TGTGCCAGCAGCCAAGGTCCCTTAGATACGCAGTATTTT.

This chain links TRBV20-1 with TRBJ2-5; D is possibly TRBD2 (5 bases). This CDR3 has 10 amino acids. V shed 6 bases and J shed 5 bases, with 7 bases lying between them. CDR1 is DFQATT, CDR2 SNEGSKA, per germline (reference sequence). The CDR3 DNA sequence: TGCAGTGCGAGGAGGGAGACCCAGTACTTC. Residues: CSARRETQYF.

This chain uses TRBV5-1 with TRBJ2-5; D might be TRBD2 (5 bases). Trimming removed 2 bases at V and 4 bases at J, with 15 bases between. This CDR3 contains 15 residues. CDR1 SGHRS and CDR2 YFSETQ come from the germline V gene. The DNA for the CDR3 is TGCGCCAGCAGCTTAGGCCGCGGGCTCGGAGAGACCCAGTACTTC. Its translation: CASSLGRGLGETQYF.

Written as DNA, the CDR3 is TGTGCCAGCTCCTCGCAGGGTGATGAAGCTTTCTTT. Translation gives CASSSQGDEAFF. The rearrangement uses TRBV18 and TRBJ1-1, with D possibly TRBD1 on 5 matching bases. The CDR3 length is 12 residues. The ends were cut back, 6 bases at V and 7 bases at J, with 12 bases in the middle. CDR1 is KGHSH and CDR2 is LQKENI in the germline V gene. The variable domain in full, with the rest retrieved from reference TRBV18 and TRBJ1-1, is NAGVMQNPRHLVRRRGQEARLRCSPMKGHSHVYWYRQLPEEGLKFMVYLQKENIIDESGMPKERFSAEFPKEGPSILRIQQVVRGDSAAYFCASSSQGDEAFFGQGTRLTVV.

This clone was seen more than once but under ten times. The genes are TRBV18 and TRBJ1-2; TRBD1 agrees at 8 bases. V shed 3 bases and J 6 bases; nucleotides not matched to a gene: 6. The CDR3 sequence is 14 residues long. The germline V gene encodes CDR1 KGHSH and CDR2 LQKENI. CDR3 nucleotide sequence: TGTGCCAGCTCACCTTCGACAGGGGTGGATGGCTACACCTTC. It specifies CASSPSTGVDGYTF.

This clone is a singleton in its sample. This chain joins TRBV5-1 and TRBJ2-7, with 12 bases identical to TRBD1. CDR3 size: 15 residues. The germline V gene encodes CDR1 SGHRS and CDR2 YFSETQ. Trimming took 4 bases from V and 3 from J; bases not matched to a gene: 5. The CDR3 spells CASSPGTGGYYEQYF. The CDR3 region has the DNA TGCGCCAGCAGCCCTGGGACAGGGGGCTACTACGAGCAGTACTTC.

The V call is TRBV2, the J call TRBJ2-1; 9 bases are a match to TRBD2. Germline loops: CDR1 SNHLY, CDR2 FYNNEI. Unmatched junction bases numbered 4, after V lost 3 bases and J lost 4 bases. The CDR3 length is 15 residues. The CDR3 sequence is CASSDPAGGYNEQFF. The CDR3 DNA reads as TGTGCCAGCAGTGATCCAGCGGGGGGTTACAATGAGCAGTTCTTC.

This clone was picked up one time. The CDR3, as DNA: TGTGCCAGCAGCCCCAGTGGCAGGGCGCCTGAAAAACTGTTTTTT. Protein product: CASSPSGRAPEKLFF. The chain links TRBV9 to TRBJ1-4, with D possibly being TRBD1 (5 bases). The V and J ends lost 4 bases and 7 bases respectively, with 17 bases between them. The CDR3 is made up of 15 amino acids. Per the germline V gene, CDR1 is SGDLS and CDR2 is YYNGEE.

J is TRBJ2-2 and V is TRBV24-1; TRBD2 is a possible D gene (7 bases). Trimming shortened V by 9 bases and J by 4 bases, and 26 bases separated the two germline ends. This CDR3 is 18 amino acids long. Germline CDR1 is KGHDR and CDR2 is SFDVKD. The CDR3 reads CATSARRGGMVGTGELFF. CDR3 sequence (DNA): TGTGCCACCTCGGCGAGGAGGGGGGGCATGGTGGGCACCGGGGAGCTGTTTTTT.

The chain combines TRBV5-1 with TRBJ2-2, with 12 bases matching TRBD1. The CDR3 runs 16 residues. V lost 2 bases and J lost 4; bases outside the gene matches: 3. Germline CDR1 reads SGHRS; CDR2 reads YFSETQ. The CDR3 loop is CASSFGTGGGTGELFF. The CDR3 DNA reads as TGCGCCAGCAGCTTTGGGACAGGGGGCGGCACCGGGGAGCTGTTTTTT.

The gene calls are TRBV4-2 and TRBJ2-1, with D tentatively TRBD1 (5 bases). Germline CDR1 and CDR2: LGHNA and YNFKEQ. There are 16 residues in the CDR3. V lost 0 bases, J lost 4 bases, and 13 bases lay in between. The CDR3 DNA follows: TGTGCCAGCAGCCAAGATAAGGACACCGGGTACAATGAGCAGTTCTTC. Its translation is CASSQDKDTGYNEQFF.

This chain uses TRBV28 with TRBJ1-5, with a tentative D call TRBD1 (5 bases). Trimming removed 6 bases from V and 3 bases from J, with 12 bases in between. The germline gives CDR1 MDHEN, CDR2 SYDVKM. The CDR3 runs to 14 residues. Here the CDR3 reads CASRRTDINQPQHF. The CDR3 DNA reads TGTGCCAGCAGGCGGACGGACATCAATCAGCCCCAGCATTTT.

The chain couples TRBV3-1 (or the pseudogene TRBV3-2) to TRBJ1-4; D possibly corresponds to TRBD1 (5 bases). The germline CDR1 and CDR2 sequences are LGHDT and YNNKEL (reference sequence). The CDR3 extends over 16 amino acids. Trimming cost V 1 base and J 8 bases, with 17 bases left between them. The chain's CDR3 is CASSQGMGGVMEKLFF. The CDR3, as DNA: TGTGCCAGCAGCCAAGGGATGGGAGGGGTAATGGAAAAACTGTTTTTT.